The entry below gives a single TCR beta chain sequence along with its context. Its cognate antigen is unknown. This entry is derived from a study of siplizumab effects on memory and regulatory T cells. The germline V and J ends were trimmed by 1 base and 3 bases, with 11 bases remaining between them. Germline V lookup: CDR1 SGDLS, CDR2 YYNGEE. The CDR3 has 15 amino acids. General study results and limits: Poor capture below about 10^-5 frequency left most alloreactive clones unmapped to unstimulated subsets. It seemed that naive T cells were more diverse than memory cells and were major contributors to the alloresponse. The mean Treg-derived percentage of mappable alloreactive CD4+ clones was roughly 69% with siplizumab compared with 25% to 30% in controls.

Some 99,000 TCR templates were measured in each sample. The repertoire was sequenced with immunoSEQ multiplex PCR; TCRdb's copy has only in-frame clones and lacks some. The sample consists of some 1,200 clones, roughly 71% of them appearing once. The sequenced sample was TEMRA CD8+ T cells sorted from blood. The subset is: unstimulated CD8+ CD45RA+ effector memory T cells. J is TRBJ2-4 and V is TRBV9; D gene uncertain. This sequence was found in a human donor in good health. CDR3 sequence (DNA): TGTGCCAGCAGCGTATCAGGTGAAAGCAAAAACATTCAGTACTTC. Translated: CASSVSGESKNIQYF.